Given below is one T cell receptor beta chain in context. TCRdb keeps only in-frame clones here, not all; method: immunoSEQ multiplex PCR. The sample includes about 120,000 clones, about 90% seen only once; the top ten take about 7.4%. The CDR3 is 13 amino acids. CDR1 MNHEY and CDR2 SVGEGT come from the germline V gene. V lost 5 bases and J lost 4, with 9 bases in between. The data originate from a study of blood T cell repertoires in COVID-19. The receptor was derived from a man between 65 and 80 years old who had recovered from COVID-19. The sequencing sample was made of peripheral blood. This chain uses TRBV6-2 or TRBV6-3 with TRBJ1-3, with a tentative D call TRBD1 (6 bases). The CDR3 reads CASSRDRGNTIYF. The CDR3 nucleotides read TGTGCCAGCAGTCGCGACAGGGGAAACACCATATATTTT.